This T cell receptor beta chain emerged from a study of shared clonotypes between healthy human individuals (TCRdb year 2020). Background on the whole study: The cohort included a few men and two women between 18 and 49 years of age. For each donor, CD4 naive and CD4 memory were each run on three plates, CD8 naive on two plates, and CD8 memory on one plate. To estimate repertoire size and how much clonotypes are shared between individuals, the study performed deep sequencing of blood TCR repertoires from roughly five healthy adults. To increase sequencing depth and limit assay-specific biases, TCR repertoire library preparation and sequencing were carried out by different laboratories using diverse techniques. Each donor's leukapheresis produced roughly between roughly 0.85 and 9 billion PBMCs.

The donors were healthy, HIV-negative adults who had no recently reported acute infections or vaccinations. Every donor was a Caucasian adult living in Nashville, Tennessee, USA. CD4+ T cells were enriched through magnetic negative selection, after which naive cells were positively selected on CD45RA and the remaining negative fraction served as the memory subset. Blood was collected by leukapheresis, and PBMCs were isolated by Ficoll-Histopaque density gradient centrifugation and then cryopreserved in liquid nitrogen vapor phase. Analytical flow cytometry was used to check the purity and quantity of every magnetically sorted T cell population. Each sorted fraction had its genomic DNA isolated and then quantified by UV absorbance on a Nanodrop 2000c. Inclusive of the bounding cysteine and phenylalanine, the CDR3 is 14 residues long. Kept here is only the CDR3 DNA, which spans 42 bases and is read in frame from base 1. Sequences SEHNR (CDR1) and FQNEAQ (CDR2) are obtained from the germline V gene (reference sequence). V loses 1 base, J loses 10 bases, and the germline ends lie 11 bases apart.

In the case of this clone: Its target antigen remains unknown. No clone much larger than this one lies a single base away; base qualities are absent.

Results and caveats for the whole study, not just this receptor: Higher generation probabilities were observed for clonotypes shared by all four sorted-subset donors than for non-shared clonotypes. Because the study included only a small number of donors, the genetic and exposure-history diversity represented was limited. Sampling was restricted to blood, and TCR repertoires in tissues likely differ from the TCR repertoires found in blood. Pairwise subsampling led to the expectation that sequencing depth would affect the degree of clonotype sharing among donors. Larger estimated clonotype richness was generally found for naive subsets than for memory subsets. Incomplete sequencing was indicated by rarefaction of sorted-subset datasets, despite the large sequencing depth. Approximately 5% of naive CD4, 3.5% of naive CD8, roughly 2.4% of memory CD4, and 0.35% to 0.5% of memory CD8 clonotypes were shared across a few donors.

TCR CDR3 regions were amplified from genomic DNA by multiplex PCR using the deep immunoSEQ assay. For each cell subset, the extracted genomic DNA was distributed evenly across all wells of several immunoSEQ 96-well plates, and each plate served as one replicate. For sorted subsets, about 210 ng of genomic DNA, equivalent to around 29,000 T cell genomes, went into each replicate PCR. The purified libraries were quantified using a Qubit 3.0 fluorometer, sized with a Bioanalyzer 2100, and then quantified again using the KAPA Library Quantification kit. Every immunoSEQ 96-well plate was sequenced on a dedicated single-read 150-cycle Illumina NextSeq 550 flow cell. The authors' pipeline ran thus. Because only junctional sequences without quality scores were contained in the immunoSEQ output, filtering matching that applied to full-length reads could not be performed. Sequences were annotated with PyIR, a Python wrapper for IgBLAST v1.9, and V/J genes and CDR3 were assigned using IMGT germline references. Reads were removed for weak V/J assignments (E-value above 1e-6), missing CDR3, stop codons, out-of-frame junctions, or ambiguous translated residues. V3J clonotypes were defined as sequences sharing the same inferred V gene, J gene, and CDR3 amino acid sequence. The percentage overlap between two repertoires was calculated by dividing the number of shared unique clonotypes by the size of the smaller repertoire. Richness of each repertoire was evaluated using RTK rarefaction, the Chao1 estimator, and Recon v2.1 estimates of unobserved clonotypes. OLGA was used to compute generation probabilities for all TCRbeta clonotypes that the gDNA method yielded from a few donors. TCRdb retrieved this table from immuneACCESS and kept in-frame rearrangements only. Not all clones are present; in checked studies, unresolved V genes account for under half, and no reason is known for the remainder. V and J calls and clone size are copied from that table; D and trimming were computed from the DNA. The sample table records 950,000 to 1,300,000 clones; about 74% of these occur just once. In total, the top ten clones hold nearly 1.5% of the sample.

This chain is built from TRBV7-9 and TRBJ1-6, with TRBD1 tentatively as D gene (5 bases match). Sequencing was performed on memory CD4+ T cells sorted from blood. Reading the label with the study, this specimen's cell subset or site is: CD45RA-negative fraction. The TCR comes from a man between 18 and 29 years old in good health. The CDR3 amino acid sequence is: CASSLGGLESPLHF. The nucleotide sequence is TGTGCCAGCAGCTTAGGGGGACTAGAGTCACCCCTCCACTTT.